These 24 T cell receptor beta chains originate from one sample sequenced in a study of technical replicates of blood from a few donors. Some clones are missing from TCRdb's copy, which holds only in-frame ones; the method was immunoSEQ multiplex PCR. The sample carries roughly 80,000 clones, 75% to 95% recorded once. Input material: T cells isolated from PBMCs. These receptor sequences come from a human donor in good health.

The chain combines TRBV27 with TRBJ2-7; 7 bases agree with TRBD1. Germline values: CDR1 MNHEY, CDR2 SMNVEV (reference sequence). V dropped 5 bases and J dropped 2; count of bases not matched to a gene: 3. This CDR3 has 13 residues. CDR3 DNA sequence: TGTGCCAGCAGTAACACAGGGGCCTACGAGCAGTACTTC. Translating gives CASSNTGAYEQYF.

The chain employs TRBV19 and TRBJ1-1; TRBD1 aligns across 11 bases. The CDR3 length is 16 residues. CDR1 LNHDA and CDR2 SQIVND come from the germline V gene (reference sequence). V lost 8 bases and J lost 3; bases outside the gene matches: 11. The CDR3 DNA sequence: TGTGCCAGTGGACCCGGGACAGGGGGATTACACACTGAAGCTTTCTTT. Protein product: CASGPGTGGLHTEAFF. Together with reference TRBV19 and TRBJ1-1, the CDR3 gives the full variable domain: DGGITQSPKYLFRKEGQNVTLSCEQNLNHDAMYWYRQDPGQGLRLIYYSQIVNDFQKGDIAEGYSVSREKKESFPLTVTSAQKNPTAFYLCASGPGTGGLHTEAFFGQGTRLTVV.

The genes are TRBV4-1 and TRBJ2-7, with 10 bases identical to TRBD2. Per germline, CDR1 MGHRA and CDR2 YSYEKL. Trimming removed 3 bases from V and 4 bases from J; junction bases left unmatched: 15. CDR3 size: 18 residues. CDR3 region: CASSQGSGRALPEYEQYF. CDR3 coding DNA: TGCGCCAGCAGCCAGGGAAGCGGGAGGGCCCTCCCAGAATACGAGCAGTACTTC.

This chain links TRBV19 with TRBJ2-2; D gene unclear. Germline CDR1 is LNHDA and CDR2 is SQIVND (reference sequence). The CDR3 consists of 16 residues. V was shortened by 6 bases and J by 7 bases, with 21 bases between the two germline ends. The CDR3 loop reads CASRPSYYSPGGELFF. The CDR3, as DNA: TGTGCCAGTAGGCCATCCTACTATTCCCCTGGCGGGGAGCTGTTTTTT.

V and J are TRBV6-6 and TRBJ2-6; possibly TRBD1 for D (6 bases). The germline V gene encodes CDR1 MNHNY and CDR2 SVGAGI (reference sequence). Deletions cut 6 bases from V and 2 bases from J, with 8 bases between. CDR3 length: 14 amino acids. Here the CDR3 DNA reads TGTGCCAGCAGGGCAGGGGCTGGGGCCAACGTCCTGACTTTC. Translated, it gives CASRAGAGANVLTF.

The CDR3 sequence: CASSPAGTEFGNTIYF. The CDR3 nucleotides read TGCGCCAGCAGCCCAGCCGGGACAGAGTTCGGAAACACCATATATTTT. The gene calls are TRBV4-1 and TRBJ1-3; TRBD1 matches at 7 bases. J lost 4 bases, V lost 4 bases, and 10 bases had no gene match. This CDR3 comprises 16 residues. Germline values: CDR1 MGHRA, CDR2 YSYEKL.

The genes are TRBV7-9 and TRBJ2-2; possible D gene TRBD2, 5 bases. The CDR3 is made up of 13 amino acids. Looked up from germline, CDR1 is SEHNR and CDR2 is FQNEAQ (reference sequence). The V end was cut by 5 bases, the J end by 4 bases, with 8 bases between. The CDR3: CASSPSGTGELFF. CDR3 DNA: TGTGCCAGCAGCCCCAGCGGCACCGGGGAGCTGTTTTTT. The complete variable domain, with remaining parts taken from reference TRBV7-9 and TRBJ2-2, reads DTGVSQNPRHKITKRGQNVTFRCDPISEHNRLYWYRQTLGQGPEFLTYFQNEAQLEKSRLLSDRFSAERPKGSFSTLEIQRTEQGDSAMYLCASSPSGTGELFFGEGSRLTVL.

This clone was seen only a few times. This chain joins TRBV5-4 and TRBJ1-2; tentative D call: TRBD1 (6 bases). This CDR3 spans 14 amino acids. Germline values: CDR1 SGHNT, CDR2 YYREEE (reference sequence). V lost 3 bases and J lost 5, with 14 bases in between. In DNA form, the CDR3 reads TGTGCCAGCAGCTCCTGGACAGACCTTTATGGCTACACCTTC. It specifies CASSSWTDLYGYTF.

The rearrangement links TRBV7-9 to TRBJ2-5; D is possibly TRBD1 (5 bases). Germline CDR1 is SEHNR and CDR2 is FQNEAQ (reference sequence). This CDR3 region has 13 residues. The germline V and J ends were trimmed by 0 bases and 5 bases, with 7 bases remaining between them. As DNA, the CDR3 is TGTGCCAGCAGCTTAGCCAGGGATGAGACCCAGTACTTC. This translates into CASSLARDETQYF.

The J gene is TRBJ1-3, the V gene TRBV30, with D tentatively TRBD1 (6 bases). This CDR3 spans 15 amino acids. Germline lookup yields CDR1 GTSNPN and CDR2 SVGIG (reference sequence). V shed 2 bases and J shed 1 base, with 12 bases lying between them. The CDR3 DNA reads as TGTGCCTGGAGTTTCAGGGGCGCGTCTGGAAACACCATATATTTT. Amino acids: CAWSFRGASGNTIYF.

V and J are TRBV4-1 and TRBJ1-1; the D gene is possibly TRBD1 (6 bases). The CDR3 runs 14 residues. The V and J ends lost 6 bases and 2 bases respectively, with 13 bases between them. Per the germline V gene, CDR1 is MGHRA and CDR2 is YSYEKL. The CDR3 here is CASSRPGVNTEAFF. The CDR3 bases are TGCGCCAGCAGTCGACCAGGGGTTAACACTGAAGCTTTCTTT.

The chain employs TRBV18 and TRBJ1-1; 7 positions agree with TRBD1. Germline CDR1 reads KGHSH; CDR2 reads LQKENI. This CDR3 is built from 14 residues. The V segment lost 1 base and the J segment 9 bases; nucleotides outside the gene matches: 8. The CDR3 spells CASSPRGQDSQAFF. As DNA, the CDR3 is TGTGCCAGCTCACCACGAGGACAGGATTCACAAGCTTTCTTT.

This chain uses TRBV2 with TRBJ2-5; 9 bases fit TRBD1. The CDR3 runs 16 residues. The ends lost 5 bases at V and 1 base at J; junction bases unmatched: 8. Germline lookup yields CDR1 SNHLY and CDR2 FYNNEI. The CDR3 spells CASSPPGQGPQETQYF. The CDR3 nucleotides read TGTGCCAGCAGTCCCCCGGGACAGGGACCCCAAGAGACCCAGTACTTC.

The genes are TRBV28 and TRBJ2-7, with D possibly matching TRBD2 (6 bases). Germline CDR1 reads MDHEN; CDR2 reads SYDVKM. CDR3 size: 17 residues. Trimming left V 3 bases short and J 6 bases short, with 24 bases between. The chain's CDR3 is CASSLPNFGGLRAEQYF. CDR3 bases: TGTGCCAGCAGTTTGCCTAACTTTGGGGGACTTCGGGCCGAGCAGTACTTC.

The count of this clone is one. The chain has TRBV4-1 and TRBJ1-3; D is perhaps TRBD1 (6 bases). Per the germline V gene, CDR1 is MGHRA and CDR2 is YSYEKL. Trimming took off 4 bases at V and 4 bases at J, with 14 bases between the two ends. There are 15 residues in the CDR3. In nucleotides, the CDR3 is TGCGCCAGCAGCCGGTCCACAGGGTACGGAAACACCATATATTTT. Its protein is CASSRSTGYGNTIYF.

The CDR3 DNA sequence: TGCGCCAGCAGCCTCAAGGAGCAGGGAATGACTGAAGCTTTCTTT. The encoded protein is CASSLKEQGMTEAFF. This sequence joins TRBV4-1 and TRBJ1-1; TRBD1 might be the D (5 bases). The germline gives CDR1 MGHRA, CDR2 YSYEKL. The CDR3 runs 15 residues. Trimming took 4 bases from V and 5 from J, leaving 17 bases between them.

The chain links TRBV29-1 to TRBJ2-3; 7 bases are a match to TRBD2. The CDR3 spans 17 residues. Germline values: CDR1 SQVTM, CDR2 ANQGSEA. J gave up 0 bases and V 4 bases, and 13 bases lay outside the gene matches. The CDR3 bases are TGCAGCGTTGCAAGTGTGGGGCTAGCGGAAAGCACAGATACGCAGTATTTT. Its translation: CSVASVGLAESTDTQYF.

The chain recombines TRBV19 with TRBJ1-5; D is unclear. The CDR3 loop spans 15 amino acids. The ends were cut back, 3 bases at V and 0 bases at J, with 9 bases in the middle. From germline, CDR1 is LNHDA and CDR2 SQIVND (reference sequence). CDR3: CASSIRGYSNQPQHF. CDR3 nucleotides: TGTGCCAGTAGTATTCGGGGATATAGCAATCAGCCCCAGCATTTT.

V is TRBV7-3 and J is TRBJ2-1, with a possible D match to TRBD1 (6 bases). The CDR3 runs to 13 residues. Trimming took 4 bases from V and 9 from J, leaving 13 bases between them. The V gene's germline CDR1 is SGHTA and CDR2 FQGTGA. This CDR3 is CASSSTRGSEQFF. CDR3 DNA: TGTGCCAGCAGCTCAACCAGGGGTAGTGAGCAGTTCTTC. The full variable domain, its missing parts supplied by reference TRBV7-3 and TRBJ2-1, is GAGVSQTPSNKVTEKGKYVELRCDPISGHTALYWYRQSLGQGPEFLIYFQGTGAADDSGLPNDRFFAVRPEGSVSTLKIQRTERGDSAVYLCASSSTRGSEQFFGPGTRLTVL.

This rearrangement joins TRBV27 to TRBJ2-3; D might be TRBD2 (5 bases). This CDR3 spans 14 amino acids. The V end was cut by 1 base, the J end by 2 bases, with 7 bases between. CDR1 is MNHEY, CDR2 SMNVEV, per germline (reference sequence). For the CDR3, the DNA is TGTGCCAGCAGTTTATTCCGGGACACAGATACGCAGTATTTT. Translation gives CASSLFRDTDTQYF.

The chain uses TRBV11-3 and TRBJ2-1; D uncertain. Germline V gene data show CDR1 as SGHNT and CDR2 as YENEEA. Trimming cost V 0 bases and J 7 bases, with 7 bases left between them. The CDR3 covers 13 residues. The CDR3 is CASSLDFGNEQFF. For the CDR3, the DNA is TGTGCCAGCAGCTTAGATTTCGGGAATGAGCAGTTCTTC. The entire variable domain, with the rest obtained from reference TRBV11-3 and TRBJ2-1, is as follows: EAGVVQSPRYKIIEKKQPVAFWCNPISGHNTLYWYLQNLGQGPELLIRYENEEAVDDSQLPKDRFSAERLKGVDSTLKIQPAELGDSAVYLCASSLDFGNEQFFGPGTRLTVL.

This clone was observed once. This chain connects TRBV6-5 to TRBJ1-2, with no clear D. The V gene's germline CDR1 is MNHEY and CDR2 SVGAGI. With 8 bases removed from V and 7 bases from J, the gap between germline ends came to 17 bases. The CDR3 runs to 13 residues. CDR3 coding DNA: TGTGCCAGCTTAATACCGGGAACTGGTGGCTACACCTTC. This encodes CASLIPGTGGYTF.

The chain joins TRBV6-5 to TRBJ2-3, with D possibly TRBD2 on 5 matching bases. CDR1 MNHEY and CDR2 SVGAGI come from the germline V gene. With 2 bases removed from V and 5 bases from J, the gap between germline ends came to 8 bases. The CDR3 spans 13 residues. The CDR3 DNA reads TGTGCCAGCAGTTACACCGGGGTAGATACGCAGTATTTT. Residues: CASSYTGVDTQYF.

CDR3 sequence reads: CASSPLLFRTVGEQYF. The CDR3 region has the DNA TGTGCCAGCAGTCCCTTGTTGTTCAGGACAGTAGGCGAGCAGTACTTC. The chain employs TRBV28 and TRBJ2-7; a weak D match, TRBD1 (6 bases). Germline CDR1 MDHEN, CDR2 SYDVKM. V lost 5 bases, J lost 6 bases, and 23 bases lay in between. The CDR3 consists of 16 residues.